This T cell receptor (beta chain) was documented in a study of OX40 agonist ivuxolimab in advanced cancers. Across the whole study: Ivuxolimab, an antibody acting as an agonist of OX40 (CD134), was used to treat patients. The dose-escalation cohort was just under 85% male, with a mean age of 60 years, ranging roughly 20 to 90.

Overall study results and limits: In general, CD8+ T cells held more expanded clones than CD4+ did, on average.

Libraries were prepared by immunoSEQ multiplex PCR; TCRdb keeps only in-frame clonotypes and omits some of them. The data contain almost 70,000 clones, more than 80% of them singletons. As regards this clone: Its antigen is currently unknown.

The CDR3 loop spans 17 amino acids. V lost 0 bases and J lost 7; bases outside the gene matches: 14. CDR1 is SGHRS, CDR2 YFSETQ, per germline. This chain joins TRBV5-1 and TRBJ1-2; TRBD1 matches 8 bases. The source is an adult with an advanced solid tumor such as melanoma, head and neck, liver or kidney cancer. The input for sequencing was CD4+ or CD8+ T cells sorted from blood, taken in a trial of the OX40 agonist ivuxolimab. Written as DNA, the CDR3 is TGCGCCAGCAGCTTGGCCCGTTTACCGGGACAGGAGGGTGGCTACACCTTC. It codes for CASSLARLPGQEGGYTF.